A single sample is the source of the 30 T cell receptor beta chains below, sequenced in a study of T cells after yellow fever vaccination. TCRdb called the 5' RACE reads again in MiXCR, with one record for every CDR3 protein. The table has approximately 74,000 distinct CDR3 sequences, approximately 5% seen once; the top ten hold 2.2%. Sample: CD4+ T cells sorted from PBMCs, taken more than 13 days after the first yellow fever vaccination. Source of these receptors: a man aged 18 to 30 who received the YFV17D yellow fever vaccine.

The J gene is TRBJ1-5, the V gene TRBV28; 8 nucleotides align to TRBD1. The V segment lost 8 bases and the J segment 2 bases; nucleotides outside the gene matches: 5. CDR3 length: 14 residues. The germline gives CDR1 MDHEN, CDR2 SYDVKM. Here the CDR3 DNA reads TGTGCCAGCGCAACAGGGGGTGGCAATCAGCCCCAGCATTTT. This codes for CASATGGGNQPQHF.

This clonotype was seen repeatedly, ten times or more. The V gene is TRBV9, the J gene TRBJ1-1; D is ambiguous. From germline, CDR1 is SGDLS and CDR2 YYNGEE. The CDR3 extends over 14 amino acids. V lost 4 bases and J lost 0, with 10 bases in between. DNA of the CDR3: TGTGCCAGCAGCCGCAGTACCATGAACACTGAAGCTTTCTTT. Translation gives CASSRSTMNTEAFF. The whole variable domain, remainder taken from reference TRBV9 and TRBJ1-1, is DSGVTQTPKHLITATGQRVTLRCSPRSGDLSVYWYQQSLDQGLQFLIQYYNGEERAKGNILERFSAQQFPDLHSELNLSSLELGDSALYFCASSRSTMNTEAFFGQGTRLTVV.

This clonotype has just a few counts. This sequence joins TRBV12-3 or TRBV12-4 and TRBJ1-3; D not resolved. V lost 9 bases, J lost 1 base, and 16 bases lay in between. The CDR3 length is 15 residues. CDR3 in DNA: TGTGCCAGTACCTACGGCGGAGGGTCTGGAAACACCATATATTTT. Translated, it gives CASTYGGGSGNTIYF.

This clonotype was detected ten times or more. This chain links TRBV7-2 with TRBJ2-7; TRBD1 aligns across 7 bases. V shed 5 bases, J shed 3 bases, and the junction held 7 bases outside the gene matches. Per the germline V gene, CDR1 is SGHTA and CDR2 is FQGNSA. CDR3 size: 14 residues. The CDR3 reads CASSTRDSHYEQYF. The DNA for the CDR3 is TGTGCCAGCAGCACCCGGGACAGCCACTACGAGCAGTACTTC. The variable domain in full, completed from reference TRBV7-2 and TRBJ2-7, reads GAGVSQSPSNKVTEKGKDVELRCDPISGHTALYWYRQSLGQGLEFLIYFQGNSAPDKSGLPSDRFSAERTGGSVSTLTIQRTQQEDSAVYLCASSTRDSHYEQYFGPGTRLTVT.

Ten or more counts support this clonotype. This chain joins TRBV24-1 and TRBJ1-2, with 9 bases identical to TRBD1. Per germline, CDR1 KGHDR and CDR2 SFDVKD. The junction had 3 bases not matched to a gene; V was cut back by 4 bases and J by 4 bases. CDR3 length: 14 amino acids. CDR3 sequence (DNA): TGTGCCACCAGTGACGCGGGACAGGGCTATGGCTACACCTTC. Translated, it gives CATSDAGQGYGYTF.

The table lists this clonotype with many counts. The chain joins TRBV6-2 or TRBV6-3 to TRBJ2-7; TRBD1 matches 7 bases. Germline V gene lookup returns CDR1 MNHEY and CDR2 SVGEGT. The CDR3 loop spans 14 amino acids. V gave up 4 bases and J gave up 5 bases; unmatched junction bases: 8. CDR3 residues: CASSSDDREDEQYF. Written as DNA, the CDR3 is TGTGCCAGCAGTTCCGACGACAGGGAAGACGAGCAGTACTTC.

A note on this clonotype: One base away lies a much larger clone, so this may be a sequencing read error. This chain uses TRBV30 with TRBJ2-2; TRBD2 is a possible D gene (7 bases). This CDR3 has 15 amino acids. V lost 5 bases and J 4 bases, leaving 17 bases between the germline ends. Germline V gene sequence: CDR1 GTSNPN, CDR2 SVGIG (reference sequence). CDR3 nucleotide sequence: TGTGCCTGGGCCCGCGGGGGCTTCGCCACCGGGGAGCTGTTTTTT. Translating gives CAWARGGFATGELFF.

This clonotype was counted between two and nine times. This chain uses TRBV9 with TRBJ1-2; TRBD1 matches 9 bases. There are 12 residues in the CDR3. V gave up 7 bases and J gave up 7 bases; unmatched junction bases: 5. Germline V gene sequence: CDR1 SGDLS, CDR2 YYNGEE. The CDR3 DNA reads as TGTGCCAGCCTTCGGGACAGGGTTGGCTACACCTTC. Its translation: CASLRDRVGYTF.

In this sample, this clonotype turned up many times. The gene calls are TRBV3-1 and TRBJ2-3; D could derive from TRBD1 or TRBD2 (5 bases each). This CDR3 has 14 residues. Germline lookup yields CDR1 LGHDT and CDR2 YNNKEL (reference sequence). Trimming pared 7 bases from V and 0 bases from J, leaving 11 bases between. This chain's CDR3 is CASNSRGSTDTQYF. CDR3 nucleotide sequence: TGTGCCAGCAACTCACGGGGCAGCACAGATACGCAGTATTTT.

This clonotype was recorded many times. V gene TRBV9 combines with J gene TRBJ1-2; unclear D gene. CDR1 SGDLS and CDR2 YYNGEE come from the germline V gene. CDR3 length: 13 residues. V lost 0 bases, J lost 4 bases, and 7 bases lay in between. The CDR3: CASSVARGYGYTF. The CDR3 DNA reads as TGTGCCAGCAGCGTAGCTCGGGGCTATGGCTACACCTTC.

There are many counts of this clonotype. This chain uses TRBV10-3 with TRBJ2-7; D is unresolved. V shed 7 bases and J shed 4 bases, with 11 bases lying between them. The CDR3 totals 12 residues. Germline V gene data show CDR1 as ENHRY and CDR2 as SYGVKD. CDR3 DNA sequence: TGTGCCATCAAGGTCGGTCAATACGAGCAGTACTTC. This encodes CAIKVGQYEQYF.

This clonotype was seen repeatedly, ten times or more. The rearrangement links TRBV3-1 to TRBJ1-5, with D perhaps matching TRBD1 (6 bases). Trimming removed 1 base from V and 4 bases from J, with 11 bases in between. Germline lookup yields CDR1 LGHDT and CDR2 YNNKEL (reference sequence). The CDR3 covers 15 residues. The CDR3 coding sequence is TGTGCCAGCAGCCAAGGGACAGCGAGAAATCAGCCCCAGCATTTT. Amino acid sequence: CASSQGTARNQPQHF.

This clonotype was counted ten times or more. This chain uses TRBV12-3 or TRBV12-4 with TRBJ2-7, with a weak D call TRBD1 (5 bases). The length of the CDR3 is 14 residues. V lost 3 bases to trimming and J lost 2 bases, with 11 bases between them. The CDR3 DNA reads TGTGCCAGCAGTTTGGGGCCACTTGCCTACGAGCAGTACTTC. It encodes CASSLGPLAYEQYF.

This clonotype was observed at least ten times. The V and J genes are TRBV20-1 and TRBJ1-1; D gene unclear. This CDR3 has 15 residues. The V end was cut by 0 bases, the J end by 5 bases, with 16 bases between. Germline values: CDR1 DFQATT, CDR2 SNEGSKA (reference sequence). CDR3 sequence reads: CSARDPVGVVTEAFF. The CDR3 nucleotides read TGCAGTGCTAGAGACCCGGTGGGAGTGGTAACTGAAGCTTTCTTT.

The sample holds many counts of this clonotype. The chain joins TRBV20-1 to TRBJ2-1; the match to TRBD2 covers 8 bases. CDR1 is DFQATT, CDR2 SNEGSKA, per germline (reference sequence). This CDR3 region has 13 residues. With V trimmed by 2 bases and J by 4 bases, 1 base remained unmatched. The CDR3 sequence: CSARKRGYNEQFF. The DNA of the CDR3 is TGCAGTGCTAGAAAGCGGGGGTACAATGAGCAGTTCTTC.

This clonotype was seen at least ten times. The genes are TRBV20-1 and TRBJ2-4; unclear D gene. The CDR3 is 14 residues long. Trimming removed 8 bases at V and 0 bases at J, with 14 bases between. Per germline, CDR1 DFQATT and CDR2 SNEGSKA (reference sequence). The CDR3 is CSTPPGIAKNIQYF. CDR3 in DNA: TGCAGTACCCCTCCAGGCATAGCCAAAAACATTCAGTACTTC.

This clonotype was counted ten times or more. This CDR3 reads CSVAPEATNEKLFF. The CDR3 coding sequence is TGCAGCGTGGCCCCAGAGGCAACTAATGAAAAACTGTTTTTT. The V call is TRBV29-1, the J call TRBJ1-4; D unclear. Germline assignment: CDR1 SQVTM and CDR2 ANQGSEA. There are 14 residues in the CDR3. V gave up 6 bases and J gave up 0 bases, with 11 bases separating them.

This clonotype has ten or more counts. V is TRBV5-1 and J is TRBJ2-5; D gene uncertain. This CDR3 has 15 amino acids. V lost 4 bases and J lost 1, with 14 bases in between. Germline V gene lookup returns CDR1 SGHRS and CDR2 YFSETQ. The CDR3 here is CASSESSGPQETQYF. For the CDR3, the DNA is TGCGCCAGCAGCGAGTCGTCCGGGCCCCAAGAGACCCAGTACTTC. The complete variable domain, with remaining parts taken from reference TRBV5-1 and TRBJ2-5, reads KAGVTQTPRYLIKTRGQQVTLSCSPISGHRSVSWYQQTPGQGLQFLFEYFSETQRNKGNFPGRFSGRQFSNSRSEMNVSTLELGDSALYLCASSESSGPQETQYFGPGTRLLVL.

This clonotype was seen ten or more times. V is TRBV6-5 and J is TRBJ1-1; D gene unclear. The CDR3 is 14 residues long. Trimming removed 0 bases at V and 1 base at J, with 6 bases between. The germline V gene has CDR1 MNHEY and CDR2 SVGAGI. The CDR3 DNA reads TGTGCCAGCAGTTACTCCGGCGGGAACACTGAAGCTTTCTTT. This sequence encodes CASSYSGGNTEAFF.

This clonotype was counted at least ten times. The chain is built from TRBV11-2 and TRBJ2-3, with 12 bases identical to TRBD2. CDR1 is SGHAT, CDR2 FQNNGV, per germline. With 1 base clipped from V and 4 bases from J, the junction kept 9 bases outside the gene matches. This CDR3 is 18 amino acids long. The CDR3 bases are TGTGCCAGCAGCTTAGGCACTAGCGGGGGGCTGTGGGCAGATACGCAGTATTTT. Its protein product is CASSLGTSGGLWADTQYF.

This clonotype was counted ten times or more. The chain uses TRBV27 and TRBJ2-7, with 7 bases lining up with TRBD2. After removal of 7 bases from V and 5 bases from J, the junction contained 14 bases not matched to a gene. Per germline, CDR1 MNHEY and CDR2 SMNVEV (reference sequence). The CDR3 loop spans 15 amino acids. The CDR3 sequence is CASNKAGVPPDEQYF. CDR3 sequence (DNA): TGTGCCAGCAACAAGGCGGGGGTACCGCCTGACGAGCAGTACTTC.

This clonotype was recorded many times. This rearrangement joins TRBV4-3 to TRBJ2-1; 8 nucleotides align to TRBD1. Per germline, CDR1 LGHNA and CDR2 YSLEER. This CDR3 has 17 residues. Trimming at V came to 4 bases and at J to 9 bases, leaving 17 bases not matched to a gene. CDR3: CASSPILGAGGRAEQFF. DNA of the CDR3: TGCGCCAGCAGCCCCATCCTGGGGGCAGGGGGCCGGGCTGAGCAGTTCTTC.

This clonotype showed up many times. V and J are TRBV4-1 and TRBJ2-5; no reliable D call. Germline V lookup: CDR1 MGHRA, CDR2 YSYEKL. Trimming stripped 4 bases from V and 0 bases from J, with 9 bases between. The CDR3 runs to 14 residues. CDR3 sequence reads: CASSRSGYQETQYF. For the CDR3, the DNA is TGCGCCAGCAGCCGTTCGGGTTACCAAGAGACCCAGTACTTC.

The sample holds many counts of this clonotype. This rearrangement joins TRBV6-5 to TRBJ2-1; TRBD1 aligns across 10 bases. Trimming took 6 bases from V and 7 from J; bases not matched to a gene: 6. Germline V gene data show CDR1 as MNHEY and CDR2 as SVGAGI. The CDR3 runs to 14 residues. CDR3 DNA: TGTGCCAGCAGGAGGGACAGGGGCGGGAATGAGCAGTTCTTC. This gives the protein CASRRDRGGNEQFF.

The sample holds many counts of this clonotype. The gene calls are TRBV20-1 and TRBJ2-2; D remains unclear. Germline CDR1 DFQATT, CDR2 SNEGSKA (reference sequence). Deletions cut 0 bases from V and 4 bases from J, with 6 bases between. The CDR3 runs 13 residues. The CDR3 loop is CSARDHITGELFF. The CDR3 bases are TGCAGTGCTAGAGACCACATCACCGGGGAGCTGTTTTTT.

This clonotype showed up many times. The chain is built from TRBV5-1 and TRBJ2-1, with 7 nucleotides matching TRBD2. Germline V gene sequence: CDR1 SGHRS, CDR2 YFSETQ. The CDR3 is made up of 16 amino acids. The ends lost 4 bases at V and 0 bases at J; junction bases unmatched: 7. The CDR3 coding sequence is TGCGCCAGCAGCCCGCAGGGCGGGAGCTCCTACAATGAGCAGTTCTTC. Protein product: CASSPQGGSSYNEQFF.

In this sample, this clonotype turned up many times. V is TRBV11-2 and J is TRBJ2-1; perhaps TRBD2 as D (5 bases). Germline V lookup: CDR1 SGHAT, CDR2 FQNNGV. V was cut by 1 base and J by 4 bases, with 14 bases left in between. This CDR3 has 16 amino acids. The CDR3 is CASSLAGRGAYNEQFF. The DNA of the CDR3 is TGTGCCAGCAGCTTAGCGGGGAGAGGCGCGTACAATGAGCAGTTCTTC.

Ten or more counts support this clonotype. The gene calls are TRBV5-1 and TRBJ1-4; D is uncertain. The CDR3 is 15 amino acids. Germline CDR1 and CDR2: SGHRS and YFSETQ. Trimming pared 0 bases from V and 8 bases from J, leaving 14 bases between. The CDR3 DNA is TGCGCCAGCAGCTTGGAGTTGGGAGGAGGAGAAAAACTGTTTTTT. This codes for CASSLELGGGEKLFF.

This clonotype was seen repeatedly, ten times or more. The V and J genes are TRBV15 and TRBJ2-3; D possibly corresponds to TRBD2 (6 bases). From germline, CDR1 is LNHNV and CDR2 YYDKDF (reference sequence). Trimming took off 8 bases at V and 3 bases at J, with 6 bases between the two ends. This CDR3 is built from 11 residues. The CDR3 DNA reads as TGTGCCACCGGACTAACAGATACGCAGTATTTT. This gives the protein CATGLTDTQYF.

This clonotype is judged medium-sized. The chain links TRBV29-1 to TRBJ2-1; no definite D call. Trimming took off 3 bases at V and 11 bases at J, with 8 bases between the two ends. Germline CDR1 SQVTM, CDR2 ANQGSEA. The CDR3 extends over 10 amino acids. The CDR3 loop is CSVDTVQQFF. CDR3 nucleotide sequence: TGCAGCGTTGATACAGTACAGCAGTTCTTC.